Here is one T cell receptor (beta chain) with its context. An amount of RNA that ranged from roughly 0.5 to 1 ug was reverse transcribed with random hexamers. Amplification of TCR beta CDR3 across 54 Vbeta and 13 Jbeta was performed with immunoSEQ multiplex PCR. TCRdb independently ran MiXCR on the immunoSEQ multiplex PCR reads; one entry per CDR3 protein. This sample has around 170,000 distinct CDR3 sequences, with roughly 95% found just once. This sample was included in a study of CD8 T cells in Susac syndrome. Study background: Clinically active disease was present in six of the sequenced Susac syndrome patients. Roughly eight of these patients were in remission. When their blood was taken, patients with Susac syndrome were therapy-naive, taking corticosteroids, or taking intravenous immunoglobulin alone.

Germline CDR1 and CDR2: SQVTM and ANQGSEA. The ends lost 6 bases at V and 2 bases at J; junction bases unmatched: 7. The CDR3 totals 16 residues. Sequencing of TCR beta was performed on blood CD8+ and CD4+ T cells. What was sequenced was CD4+ T cells from PBMCs. The TCR was taken from a human donor with Susac syndrome. The chain links TRBV29-1 to TRBJ2-1, with 13 bases that match TRBD2. The CDR3 is CSVLAGGVGAYNEQFF. The CDR3 DNA sequence: TGCAGCGTACTAGCGGGGGGGGTCGGAGCCTACAATGAGCAGTTCTTC.